This entry describes one T cell receptor beta chain. In its sample, this clonotype was seen many times. Its antigen remains undetermined. Base qualities are missing; no much larger clone stands one base away. The sample belongs to a study of T cells after yellow fever vaccination (dated by TCRdb to the late 2010s). Broadly, across the study: The SMART-Seq v4 Ultra Low Input RNA kit was used to prepare libraries from fractions with low cell numbers. Bulk TCR alpha and beta repertoires were sequenced longitudinally to track T-cell clones before and after primary and booster YFV17D yellow fever vaccination. Blood was collected at multiple timepoints before and after primary and secondary immunization, and bulk PBMC replicates and cell subsets were isolated. Two healthy male donors made up the cohort, one aged 18 to 30 years and the other aged 30 to 40 years. The paper's findings and limits, for the study overall: Because abundant contaminating clonotypes from the bulk population could be contained in FACS-sorted repertoires, computational filtering was required. After the booster, most clones that had expanded after primary vaccination were detected again (approximately 96% of CD4 and around nine tenths of CD8), suggesting broad maintenance of memory. Because the study included only a couple of donors, the extent to which the findings can be generalized is limited. A small share of clonotypes occurred in both CD4 and CD8 compartments, likely arising from convergent recombination. The secondary T-cell response was found to be weaker but faster than the primary response, with a peak reached on day 5 rather than on day 15.

Taken with the paper, the label for treatment or condition translates to: live attenuated yellow fever vaccine strain. PBMCs were isolated from peripheral blood using a standard Ficoll-Paque protocol. Dynabeads CD4 and CD8 positive selection kits were used to isolate CD4 and CD8 T-cell fractions. RNA was extracted with TriZol from bulk PBMCs, CD4 and CD8 fractions, and dextramer-positive and dextramer-negative fractions. From cysteine to phenylalanine, the CDR3 is 15 amino acids long. The DNA shown is the 45-base CDR3, in frame from base 1. V is reduced by 4 bases and J by 8 bases, leaving a spacing of 17 bases between them. The germline V gene sets CDR1 to MDHEN and CDR2 to SYDVKM. TCR cDNA was synthesized by 5'RACE template switching, through which a universal primer site and unique molecular identifiers were introduced. Priming for cDNA synthesis came from both the TCR alpha and TCR beta constant segments. Libraries were amplified in two PCR steps, with sample barcodes and sequencing adapters added in the second step. Sequencing of libraries was done on Illumina HiSeq 2500 (2x100 bp) or NovaSeq (2x150 bp). Per the original workflow: Reads were demultiplexed and collapsed into UMI consensus sequences with MIGEC, and V(D)J alignment was performed with MiXCR. Clonotypes responding to the vaccine were identified with edgeR on replicate PBMC samples, with the criteria of FDR below 0.01 and a log2 fold change above 5 up to day 15. Each bulk clonotype received a CD4 or CD8 identity based on whether the sequenced CD4 or CD8 repertoire contained that clonotype at higher abundance. The raw public data were reprocessed by TCRdb itself: fastp quality trimming at Q25, MiXCR clonotype calling, in-frame beta chains only. All rows with the same CDR3 protein become a single entry with the most common DNA and genes. The V and J calls and clone size come from TCRdb's table, not from the authors' own analysis. The sample has about 160,000 distinct CDR3 sequences on record, about 7% of them singletons. Over 2% of the sample is taken by the ten largest.

Sequencing was performed on CD4+ T cells sorted from PBMCs, taken 5 days after the first yellow fever vaccination. The clonotype originates from a man between 18 and 35 years old who received the YFV17D yellow fever vaccine. The V gene is TRBV28 and the J gene is TRBJ1-4; possibly the D gene is TRBD1, per 6 matching bases. The CDR3 loop reads CASSYPAGAGEKLFF. In nucleotides, the sequence is TGTGCCAGCAGTTATCCCGCGGGGGCCGGAGAAAAACTGTTTTTT.